A single sample gave rise to the 18 T cell receptor beta chains below, sequenced in a study of beta chain features in type 1 diabetes. As every portion of the isolated RNA was reverse transcribed, the sequencing read expressed TCRB transcripts. TCRdb's table, derived via immunoSEQ multiplex PCR, lists solely in-frame clones and lacks some. Here the sample spans approximately 330,000 clones, roughly 9.6% being singletons. The sample comprised naive CD4+ T cells from blood. The origin of the receptors is a woman aged 30 to 39 in good health.

The chain is built from TRBV28 and TRBJ2-1, with 8 bases lining up with TRBD2. V lost 3 bases and J lost 7; bases outside the gene matches: 8. The CDR3 consists of 15 residues. Germline assignment: CDR1 MDHEN and CDR2 SYDVKM. The DNA of the CDR3 is TGTGCCAGCAGTTTTGGCGGGACGGGGGGGAATGAGCAGTTCTTC. Its protein is CASSFGGTGGNEQFF.

This clone turned up a few times. The chain couples TRBV7-2 to TRBJ2-4; D possibly corresponds to TRBD2 (6 bases). The CDR3 runs to 13 residues. V was clipped by 5 bases and J by 6 bases, with 11 bases between them. Germline assignment: CDR1 SGHTA and CDR2 FQGNSA. The DNA for the CDR3 is TGTGCCAGCAGCAGAGCGGGCATAAACATTCAGTACTTC. Protein product: CASSRAGINIQYF.

This clone was detected a few times. The CDR3 protein is CSAQAGNEKLFF. In DNA, the CDR3 is TGCAGCGCTCAAGCGGGAAATGAAAAACTGTTTTTT. The chain couples TRBV29-1 to TRBJ1-4; D is uncertain. The CDR3 contains 12 residues. Trimming shortened V by 7 bases and J by 5 bases, and 11 bases separated the two germline ends. The germline V gene has CDR1 SQVTM and CDR2 ANQGSEA.

The chain links TRBV28 to TRBJ2-1; 9 bases map to TRBD2. Trimming at V came to 3 bases and at J to 4 bases, leaving 4 bases not matched to a gene. The CDR3 spans 15 residues. The V gene's germline CDR1 is MDHEN and CDR2 SYDVKM. The CDR3 is CASSFGLAGYNEQFF. Here the CDR3 DNA reads TGTGCCAGCAGTTTCGGGCTAGCGGGATACAATGAGCAGTTCTTC.

This clone was detected only a few times. The chain recombines TRBV15 with TRBJ2-7, with 10 bases fitting TRBD2. V lost 0 bases, J lost 2 bases, and 4 bases stayed unmatched. This CDR3 region has 16 residues. Germline V gene data show CDR1 as LNHNV and CDR2 as YYDKDF (reference sequence). The CDR3 reads CATSREWTSGPYEQYF. The DNA for the CDR3 is TGTGCCACCAGCAGAGAATGGACTAGCGGACCCTACGAGCAGTACTTC.

The chain uses TRBV4-1 and TRBJ2-3; perhaps TRBD2 as D (6 bases). Germline V gene data show CDR1 as MGHRA and CDR2 as YSYEKL. Trimming stripped 3 bases from V and 0 bases from J, with 16 bases between. The CDR3 loop spans 17 amino acids. The DNA for the CDR3 is TGCGCCAGCAGCCAGGTAGTGATTAGCGGCAGCACAGATACGCAGTATTTT. Translated: CASSQVVISGSTDTQYF.

The chain uses TRBV14 and TRBJ2-7; 7 bases fit TRBD1. Per germline, CDR1 SGHDN and CDR2 FVKESK. Unmatched junction bases numbered 5, after V lost 3 bases and J lost 0 bases. CDR3 size: 15 residues. As DNA, the CDR3 is TGTGCCAGCAGCCAGACTCCAGGGGGCTCCTACGAGCAGTACTTC. As protein: CASSQTPGGSYEQYF.

This clone was observed a few times. V gene TRBV9 combines with J gene TRBJ2-7; TRBD1 matches 8 bases. The CDR3 is 17 residues long. CDR1 and CDR2 from the germline V gene are SGDLS and YYNGEE. V was clipped by 0 bases and J by 1 base; unmatched bases: 9. In DNA form, the CDR3 reads TGTGCCAGCAGCGTAGCGTCTGGGACAGGTCTTTCCTACGAGCAGTACTTC. It is translated as CASSVASGTGLSYEQYF.

This clone was counted between two and nine times. The V gene is TRBV7-2, the J gene TRBJ2-5; 7 bases are shared with TRBD2. With 3 bases clipped from V and 5 bases from J, the junction kept 6 bases outside the gene matches. The CDR3 covers 14 residues. Germline V lookup: CDR1 SGHTA, CDR2 FQGNSA. The CDR3 reads CASSFGRESETQYF. The CDR3 coding sequence is TGTGCCAGCAGCTTCGGGCGGGAGAGTGAGACCCAGTACTTC. Supplemented by reference TRBV7-2 and TRBJ2-5, the full variable domain reads GAGVSQSPSNKVTEKGKDVELRCDPISGHTALYWYRQSLGQGLEFLIYFQGNSAPDKSGLPSDRFSAERTGGSVSTLTIQRTQQEDSAVYLCASSFGRESETQYFGPGTRLLVL.

CDR3 loop: CASSLGRQIRETQYF. The CDR3, as DNA: TGTGCCAGCAGCTTAGGGCGGCAGATAAGGGAGACCCAGTACTTC. V gene TRBV7-2 combines with J gene TRBJ2-5, with no clear D. There are 15 residues in the CDR3. From germline, CDR1 is SGHTA and CDR2 FQGNSA. Trimming removed 1 base from V and 5 bases from J, with 14 bases in between.

The rearrangement joins TRBV7-8 to TRBJ1-1, with D unclear. The CDR3 totals 15 residues. Between the trimmed V and J ends, which lost 5 bases and 3 bases, there was a span of 16 bases. The germline V gene encodes CDR1 SGHVS and CDR2 FQNEAQ. CDR3 in DNA: TGTGCCAGCAGCGACTCCCTCATGGAGTACACTGAAGCTTTCTTT. It translates to CASSDSLMEYTEAFF. Full variable domain (rest looked up from reference TRBV7-8 and TRBJ1-1): GAGVSQSPRYKVAKRGQDVALRCDPISGHVSLFWYQQALGQGPEFLTYFQNEAQLDKSGLPSDRFFAERPEGSVSTLKIQRTQQEDSAVYLCASSDSLMEYTEAFFGQGTRLTVV.

With regard to this clone: A junction end diverges from the germline sequence, so it may reflect a read error. The rearrangement uses TRBV7-2 and TRBJ2-7; 10 nucleotides agree with TRBD2. From germline, CDR1 is SGHTA and CDR2 FQGNSA. The CDR3 totals 13 residues. The CDR3 DNA reads TGTGCCAGCAGCTTAGATCCTAGCGGGAGCACAGACTTC. It is translated as CASSLDPSGSTDF.

The chain combines TRBV28 with TRBJ2-7; 12 bases map to TRBD2. Germline assignment: CDR1 MDHEN and CDR2 SYDVKM. CDR3 length: 16 residues. V lost 4 bases and J lost 4; bases outside the gene matches: 8. The CDR3 region has the DNA TGTGCCAGCAGTTCCCCGACTAGCGGGAGTTGGTACGAGCAGTACTTC. This sequence encodes CASSSPTSGSWYEQYF.

V usage is TRBV4-1 and J usage is TRBJ2-1; 7 bases map to TRBD2. CDR3 length: 17 amino acids. The trim removed 0 bases at V and 8 bases at J, leaving 13 bases unmatched. CDR1 MGHRA and CDR2 YSYEKL come from the germline V gene. The CDR3 DNA follows: TGCGCCAGCAGCCAAGATTATGGCGGGAGTCCCACGGATGAGCAGTTCTTC. Translated: CASSQDYGGSPTDEQFF.

The CDR3 DNA reads TGTGCCAGCAGCTTAGCGGCAGGGGAGACCCAGTACTTC. The encoded protein is CASSLAAGETQYF. V gene TRBV7-6 combines with J gene TRBJ2-5; D may be TRBD1 (5 bases). Germline CDR1 reads SGHVS; CDR2 reads FNYEAQ. The CDR3 extends over 13 amino acids. Trimming pared 0 bases from V and 5 bases from J, leaving 7 bases between.

In this sample, this clone turned up a few times. V usage is TRBV11-1 and J usage is TRBJ2-5; 11 nucleotides agree with TRBD1. This CDR3 has 12 amino acids. Germline trimming cut 5 bases from V and 9 bases from J; bases unmatched to any gene: 2. The germline CDR1 and CDR2 sequences are SGHAT and FQDESV (reference sequence). The CDR3 DNA reads TGTGCCAGCAGCGGACAGGGGGCCGCCCAGTACTTC. It encodes CASSGQGAAQYF. Looking up the rest from reference TRBV11-1 and TRBJ2-5 gives the full variable domain: EAEVAQSPRYKITEKSQAVAFWCDPISGHATLYWYRQILGQGPELLVQFQDESVVDDSQLPKDRFSAERLKGVDSTLKIQPAELGDSAMYLCASSGQGAAQYFGPGTRLLVL.

The sample holds a few counts of this clone. The chain links TRBV10-3 to TRBJ2-3; 7 nucleotides match TRBD1. V was clipped by 1 base and J by 11 bases; unmatched bases: 6. The germline V gene has CDR1 ENHRY and CDR2 SYGVKD. CDR3 length equals 13 residues. The CDR3, as DNA: TGTGCCATCAGTGAGTTGTCACAGGGGCAGCAGTATTTT. Its protein is CAISELSQGQQYF.

The chain uses TRBV6-6 and TRBJ2-5, with D tentatively TRBD1 (6 bases). V gave up 5 bases and J gave up 2 bases, with 15 bases separating them. This CDR3 contains 15 residues. The V gene's germline CDR1 is MNHNY and CDR2 SVGAGI (reference sequence). The DNA of the CDR3 is TGTGCCAGCAGTCCGAATACAGGGCGGCAAGAGACCCAGTACTTC. This sequence encodes CASSPNTGRQETQYF.